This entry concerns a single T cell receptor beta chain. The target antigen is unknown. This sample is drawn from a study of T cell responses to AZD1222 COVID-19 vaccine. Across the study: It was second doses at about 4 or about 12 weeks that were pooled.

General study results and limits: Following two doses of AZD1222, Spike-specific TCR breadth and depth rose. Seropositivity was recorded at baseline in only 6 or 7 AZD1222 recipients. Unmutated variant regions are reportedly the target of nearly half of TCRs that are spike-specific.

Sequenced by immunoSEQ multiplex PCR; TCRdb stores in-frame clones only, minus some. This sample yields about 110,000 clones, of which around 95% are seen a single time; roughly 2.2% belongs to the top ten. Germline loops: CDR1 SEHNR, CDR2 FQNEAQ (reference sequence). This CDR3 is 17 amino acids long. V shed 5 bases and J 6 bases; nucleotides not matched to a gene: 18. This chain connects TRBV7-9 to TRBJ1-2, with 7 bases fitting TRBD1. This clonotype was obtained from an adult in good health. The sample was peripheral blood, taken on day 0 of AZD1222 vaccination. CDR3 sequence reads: CASSPEWSQGGEDGYTF. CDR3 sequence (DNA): TGTGCCAGCAGCCCGGAGTGGAGCCAGGGGGGGGAGGATGGCTACACCTTC. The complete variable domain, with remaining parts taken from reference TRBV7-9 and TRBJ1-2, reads DTGVSQNPRHKITKRGQNVTFRCDPISEHNRLYWYRQTLGQGPEFLTYFQNEAQLEKSRLLSDRFSAERPKGSFSTLEIQRTEQGDSAMYLCASSPEWSQGGEDGYTFGSGTRLTVV.